The present TCR beta chain was sequenced within a study of blood T cell repertoires in COVID-19. Study information: T cells, B-cell-depleted T cells, or PBMCs supplied cDNA or gDNA.

J lost 1 base, V lost 3 bases, and 6 bases had no gene match. The CDR3 spans 15 residues. From germline, CDR1 is SGHNT and CDR2 YYREEE (reference sequence). The data were produced by immunoSEQ multiplex PCR, yet TCRdb's version contains in-frame clones alone and is incomplete. The sample holds around 190,000 clones, around 82% seen once. This TCR was sampled from a woman between 45 and 65 years old with acute COVID-19. The chain has TRBV5-4 and TRBJ2-5; 7 bases align to TRBD2. The source material was PBMCs or T cells enriched from blood (not recorded which). The CDR3 spells CASSSTSATQETQYF. The CDR3 coding sequence is TGTGCCAGCAGCTCTACTAGCGCCACCCAAGAGACCCAGTACTTC.